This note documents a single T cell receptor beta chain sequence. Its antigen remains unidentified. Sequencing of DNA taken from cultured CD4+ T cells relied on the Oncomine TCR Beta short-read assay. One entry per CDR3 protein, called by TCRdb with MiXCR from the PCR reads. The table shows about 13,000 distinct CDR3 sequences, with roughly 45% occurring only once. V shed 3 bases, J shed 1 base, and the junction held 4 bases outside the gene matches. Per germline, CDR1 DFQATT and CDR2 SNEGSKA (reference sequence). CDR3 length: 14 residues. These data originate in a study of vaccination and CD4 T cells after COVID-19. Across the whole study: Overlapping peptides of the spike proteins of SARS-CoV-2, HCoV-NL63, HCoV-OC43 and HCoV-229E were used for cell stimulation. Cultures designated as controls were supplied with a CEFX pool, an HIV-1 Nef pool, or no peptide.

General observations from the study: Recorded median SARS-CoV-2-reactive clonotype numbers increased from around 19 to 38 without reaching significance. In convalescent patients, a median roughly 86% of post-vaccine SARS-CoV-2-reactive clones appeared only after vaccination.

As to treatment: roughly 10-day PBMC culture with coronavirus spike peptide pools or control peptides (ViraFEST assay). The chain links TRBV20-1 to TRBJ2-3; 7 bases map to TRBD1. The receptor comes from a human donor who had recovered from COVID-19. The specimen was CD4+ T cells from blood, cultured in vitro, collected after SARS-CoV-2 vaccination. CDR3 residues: CSARTGSRTDTQYF. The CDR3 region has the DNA TGCAGTGCTAGGACAGGGAGTCGCACAGATACGCAGTATTTT.